The 27 T cell receptor beta chains reported below all come from one sample, sequenced in a study of control samples from healthy donors and cancer patients. Clones were read by immunoSEQ multiplex PCR, and TCRdb kept only the in-frame ones, dropping some. The data hold around 95,000 clones, with about 90% observed a single time. Specimen: blood. Receptors originate from a woman in her forties or fifties in good health.

The CDR3 is CASRFSGSSYNEQFF. DNA for the CDR3: TGTGCCAGTAGGTTTTCCGGGAGCTCCTACAATGAGCAGTTCTTC. This chain connects TRBV19 to TRBJ2-1; tentative D call: TRBD2 (6 bases). Trimming took 6 bases from V and 0 from J, leaving 12 bases between them. CDR3 size: 15 residues. CDR1 is LNHDA and CDR2 is SQIVND in the germline V gene (reference sequence).

The chain employs TRBV7-8 and TRBJ2-4; 9 nucleotides match TRBD1. V shed 0 bases and J 6 bases; nucleotides not matched to a gene: 12. This CDR3 has 18 amino acids. Germline-derived CDR1 and CDR2 are SGHVS and FQNEAQ. This CDR3 reads CASSLAQRDREYRNIQYF. CDR3 DNA sequence: TGTGCCAGCAGCTTAGCCCAAAGGGACAGGGAATATAGAAACATTCAGTACTTC.

The V and J genes are TRBV5-1 and TRBJ1-1; 10 bases fit TRBD1. J lost 0 bases, V lost 4 bases, and 9 bases had no gene match. The CDR3 has 17 amino acids. The germline gives CDR1 SGHRS, CDR2 YFSETQ. The CDR3 spells CASSPAKTGGLNTEAFF. The CDR3 DNA sequence: TGCGCCAGCAGCCCCGCTAAGACAGGGGGCCTGAACACTGAAGCTTTCTTT.

The genes are TRBV4-3 and TRBJ1-4; D remains unclear. Trimming took 3 bases from V and 0 from J, leaving 8 bases between them. The germline CDR1 and CDR2 sequences are LGHNA and YSLEER. There are 15 residues in the CDR3. Here the CDR3 reads CASSQVSSTNEKLFF. The CDR3, as DNA: TGCGCCAGCAGCCAGGTCAGCTCAACTAATGAAAAACTGTTTTTT.

V is TRBV9 and J is TRBJ2-3, with a tentative D call TRBD1 (6 bases). Germline V gene data show CDR1 as SGDLS and CDR2 as YYNGEE. Trimming stripped 1 base from V and 6 bases from J, with 18 bases between. The CDR3 is 16 amino acids. Here the CDR3 reads CASSVRNLGGMDTQYF. The CDR3 DNA reads as TGTGCCAGCAGCGTACGTAATCTAGGGGGAATGGATACGCAGTATTTT.

J is TRBJ1-4 and V is TRBV10-2; the D is unclear. Germline V gene data show CDR1 as WSHSY and CDR2 as SAAADI. This CDR3 has 14 residues. V was cut by 3 bases and J by 0 bases, with 5 bases left in between. The CDR3 DNA sequence: TGCGCCAGCAGTGACCAGTCAACTAATGAAAAACTGTTTTTT. As protein: CASSDQSTNEKLFF.

V gene TRBV27 combines with J gene TRBJ2-1; no firm D call. CDR3 length equals 11 residues. The V gene's germline CDR1 is MNHEY and CDR2 SMNVEV (reference sequence). V dropped 2 bases and J dropped 5 bases, with 1 base sitting between them. The CDR3 coding sequence is TGTGCCAGCAGTTTAGACAATGAGCAGTTCTTC. This sequence encodes CASSLDNEQFF.

The chain is built from TRBV3-1 (or the pseudogene TRBV3-2) and TRBJ2-4, with D unresolved. Germline-derived CDR1 and CDR2 are LGHDT and YNNKEL (reference sequence). The CDR3 loop spans 15 amino acids. With 1 base removed from V and 1 base from J, the gap between germline ends came to 8 bases. Here the CDR3 DNA reads TGTGCCAGCAGCCAAGCGGCCTCGGCCAAAAACATTCAGTACTTC. Its protein is CASSQAASAKNIQYF.

The rearrangement uses TRBV7-9 and TRBJ1-2; D call uncertain. V was clipped by 3 bases and J by 4 bases, with 12 bases between them. This CDR3 spans 14 amino acids. Germline values: CDR1 SEHNR, CDR2 FQNEAQ (reference sequence). In nucleotides, the CDR3 is TGTGCCAGCAGCTTGGGGAGGCAGTCCTATGGCTACACCTTC. Protein sequence: CASSLGRQSYGYTF.

This clone was detected once. V usage is TRBV4-3 and J usage is TRBJ2-5; 7 positions agree with TRBD1. This CDR3 spans 15 amino acids. V lost 4 bases, J lost 1 base, and 6 bases stayed unmatched. Germline V gene sequence: CDR1 LGHNA, CDR2 YSLEER. In DNA, the CDR3 is TGCGCCAGCAGCCGGCAACAGGGGACCCAAGAGACCCAGTACTTC. Its translation: CASSRQQGTQETQYF.

The rearrangement uses TRBV2 and TRBJ1-6; 8 nucleotides match TRBD1. The CDR3 is made up of 15 amino acids. In germline, CDR1 is SNHLY, CDR2 FYNNEI. Unmatched junction bases numbered 9, after V lost 6 bases and J lost 8 bases. This chain's CDR3 is CASRRQGARDSPLHF. CDR3 nucleotide sequence: TGTGCCAGCAGGCGCCAGGGGGCGCGGGATTCACCCCTCCACTTT.

In its sample, this clone was seen once. The chain links TRBV5-5 to TRBJ2-1, with D possibly TRBD2 on 6 matching bases. The CDR3 contains 16 residues. CDR1 and CDR2 from the germline V gene are SGHKS and YYEKEE (reference sequence). Trimming stripped 2 bases from V and 0 bases from J, with 12 bases between. The CDR3: CASSFEKLASYNEQFF. CDR3 nucleotides: TGTGCCAGCAGCTTCGAAAAACTAGCCTCCTACAATGAGCAGTTCTTC.

The J gene is TRBJ2-7, the V gene TRBV4-2; possibly TRBD2 for D (5 bases). This CDR3 region has 15 residues. V lost 0 bases and J lost 3, with 12 bases in between. Germline values: CDR1 LGHNA, CDR2 YNFKEQ. The CDR3 nucleotides are TGTGCCAGCAGCCAAGATCGCCGGGATCACTACGAGCAGTACTTC. Translated, it gives CASSQDRRDHYEQYF.

Only one count was recorded for this clone. The chain joins TRBV21-1 to TRBJ2-3; TRBD2 was called by the table and not checked on the DNA. TRBV21-1 is a documented pseudogene. This CDR3 spans 23 amino acids. The CDR3 DNA is TGTGCCAGCAGCCTGAATAAGACCTCCGGGACATATTTGACTAGCGTGGGCACAGATACGCAGTATTTT. Translating it yields CASSLNKTSGTYLTSVGTDTQYF.

Notes on this clone: Germline and junction disagree at one end, which may indicate a read error. The chain is built from TRBV13 and TRBJ2-3; D remains unclear. Germline CDR1 and CDR2: PRHDT and FYEKMQ (reference sequence). CDR3 length: 12 amino acids. The CDR3 nucleotides are TGTGCCAGCAGCTTAGCACTAAATACGGAGTATTTT. Translating gives CASSLALNTEYF.

The chain uses TRBV7-2 and TRBJ2-5, with D maybe TRBD1 (6 bases). Germline V gives CDR1 SGHTA, CDR2 FQGNSA. The CDR3 contains 16 residues. The germline V and J ends were trimmed by 2 bases and 5 bases, with 18 bases remaining between them. The CDR3 is CASSLQPPGQRETQYF. The DNA for the CDR3 is TGTGCCAGCAGCTTACAGCCCCCGGGACAACGGGAGACCCAGTACTTC.

The chain has TRBV15 and TRBJ2-3, with D uncertain. Trimming took 0 bases from V and 2 from J, leaving 6 bases between them. Per germline, CDR1 LNHNV and CDR2 YYDKDF (reference sequence). This CDR3 contains 14 residues. CDR3 amino acids: CATSREAFTDTQYF. The CDR3 bases are TGTGCCACCAGCAGAGAGGCATTCACAGATACGCAGTATTTT.

The chain recombines TRBV5-4 with TRBJ2-2; D possibly corresponds to TRBD1 (7 bases). Between the trimmed V and J ends, which lost 4 bases and 8 bases, there was a span of 18 bases. CDR1 is SGHNT and CDR2 is YYREEE in the germline V gene (reference sequence). The CDR3 consists of 15 residues. The CDR3 DNA reads TGTGCCAGCAGCCGTGACAGGGAGGTGGAAGGGGAGCTGTTTTTT. Translated, it gives CASSRDREVEGELFF.

The rearrangement links TRBV6-6 to TRBJ2-1; no definite D call. The CDR3 totals 13 residues. V lost 0 bases to trimming and J lost 3 bases, with 3 bases between them. The germline CDR1 and CDR2 sequences are MNHNY and SVGAGI (reference sequence). The CDR3 region is CASSYSDYNEQFF. The CDR3 nucleotides are TGTGCCAGCAGTTACTCGGACTACAATGAGCAGTTCTTC.

V gene TRBV7-2 combines with J gene TRBJ1-2; TRBD1 aligns across 9 bases. From germline, CDR1 is SGHTA and CDR2 FQGNSA. Trimming cost V 0 bases and J 4 bases; bases outside gene matches: 3. The CDR3 covers 15 residues. The CDR3 sequence is CASSLARQGGYGYTF. DNA for the CDR3: TGTGCCAGCAGCTTAGCTCGACAGGGGGGCTATGGCTACACCTTC.

This chain links TRBV7-3 with TRBJ2-2; D may be TRBD1 (6 bases). The ends were cut back, 5 bases at V and 1 base at J, with 11 bases in the middle. Germline V gene data show CDR1 as SGHTA and CDR2 as FQGTGA. The CDR3 loop spans 15 amino acids. CDR3 sequence reads: CASSLQGGNTGELFF. The CDR3 DNA is TGTGCCAGCAGCCTACAAGGGGGGAACACCGGGGAGCTGTTTTTT.

The chain joins TRBV2 to TRBJ1-1; D call uncertain. V was pared by 8 bases and J by 5 bases, with 15 bases between. The CDR3 extends over 13 amino acids. Germline loops: CDR1 SNHLY, CDR2 FYNNEI. The DNA of the CDR3 is TGTGCCAGCGGGTTGGGCTATGATACTGAAGCTTTCTTT. This gives the protein CASGLGYDTEAFF.

The CDR3 region has the DNA TGTGCCAGCAGCTTTCTAGGACTAGCGGGGGTCGAGCAGTACTTC. Residues: CASSFLGLAGVEQYF. This chain links TRBV7-9 with TRBJ2-7, with 13 bases fitting TRBD2. Germline assignment: CDR1 SEHNR and CDR2 FQNEAQ (reference sequence). The CDR3 covers 15 residues. Unmatched junction bases numbered 5, after V lost 3 bases and J lost 6 bases.

As DNA, the CDR3 is TGTGCCAGCAGTTACTCTGAGGAGAGTTCACCCCTCCACTTT. This sequence encodes CASSYSEESSPLHF. This chain joins TRBV6-6 and TRBJ1-6; D ambiguous. Germline values: CDR1 MNHNY, CDR2 SVGAGI (reference sequence). The length of the CDR3 is 14 residues. The V end was cut by 0 bases, the J end by 9 bases, with 9 bases between.

The chain has TRBV7-8 and TRBJ1-4; perhaps TRBD1 as D (5 bases). The V gene's germline CDR1 is SGHVS and CDR2 FQNEAQ. This CDR3 is built from 15 residues. Trimming removed 5 bases from V and 4 bases from J, with 14 bases in between. CDR3 DNA sequence: TGTGCCAGCAGCGCCGAAGGGGTCATTAATGAAAAACTGTTTTTT. Its protein is CASSAEGVINEKLFF.

This chain connects TRBV4-2 to TRBJ1-2; D gene uncertain. V was pared by 5 bases and J by 4 bases, with 5 bases between. CDR1 and CDR2 (germline): LGHNA, YNFKEQ. This CDR3 has 11 amino acids. The CDR3 nucleotides are TGTGCCAGCAGCGTGGGCTATGGCTACACCTTC. It codes for CASSVGYGYTF.

This chain uses TRBV11-2 with TRBJ1-2, with D unresolved. Germline CDR1 is SGHAT and CDR2 is FQNNGV. Trimming removed 0 bases from V and 1 base from J, with 18 bases in between. The CDR3 is 18 residues long. Here the CDR3 DNA reads TGTGCCAGCAGCTTAGATCTAACGGCCAGCCTCATTAACTATGGCTACACCTTC. This codes for CASSLDLTASLINYGYTF.